This TCR beta chain is drawn from a study of OX40 agonist ivuxolimab in advanced cancers. Assay used: immunoSEQ multiplex PCR; TCRdb lists only in-frame clones, some missing. Among roughly 76,000 clones listed, less than 90% were seen once. Study results and limitations: With doses of 0.1 to 3.0 mg/kg, CD4+ and CD8+ blood T cells had undergone clonal expansion by week 6.

On this clone: Antigen unknown.

V gave up 3 bases and J gave up 2 bases, with 10 bases separating them. CDR3 length: 14 residues. Germline V gives CDR1 LNHDA, CDR2 SQIVND (reference sequence). The TCR was taken from an adult with an advanced solid tumor such as melanoma, head and neck, liver or kidney cancer. This rearrangement joins TRBV19 to TRBJ1-2, with unresolved D. Sequencing used CD4+ or CD8+ T cells sorted from blood, obtained in a trial of the OX40 agonist ivuxolimab. CDR3 sequence: CASSMGGQNYGYTF. CDR3 bases: TGTGCCAGTAGTATGGGCGGGCAGAACTATGGCTACACCTTC. Full variable domain (missing parts from reference TRBV19 and TRBJ1-2): DGGITQSPKYLFRKEGQNVTLSCEQNLNHDAMYWYRQDPGQGLRLIYYSQIVNDFQKGDIAEGYSVSREKKESFPLTVTSAQKNPTAFYLCASSMGGQNYGYTFGSGTRLTVV.